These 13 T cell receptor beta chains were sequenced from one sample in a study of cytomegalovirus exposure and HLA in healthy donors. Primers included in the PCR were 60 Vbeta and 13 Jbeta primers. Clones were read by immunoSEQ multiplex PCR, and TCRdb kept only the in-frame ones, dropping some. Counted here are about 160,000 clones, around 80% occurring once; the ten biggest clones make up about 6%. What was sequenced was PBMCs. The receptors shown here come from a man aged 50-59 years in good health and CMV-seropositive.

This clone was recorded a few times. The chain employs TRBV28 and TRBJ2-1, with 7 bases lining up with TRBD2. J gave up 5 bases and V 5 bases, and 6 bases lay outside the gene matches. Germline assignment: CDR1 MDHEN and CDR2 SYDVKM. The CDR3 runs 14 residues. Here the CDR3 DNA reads TGTGCCAGCAGTCGGGGACTACCGGACAATGAGCAGTTCTTC. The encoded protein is CASSRGLPDNEQFF.

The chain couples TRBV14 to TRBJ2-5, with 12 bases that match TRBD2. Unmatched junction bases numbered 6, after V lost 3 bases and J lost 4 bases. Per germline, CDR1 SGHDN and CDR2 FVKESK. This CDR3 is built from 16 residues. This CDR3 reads CASSQFLAGGRETQYF. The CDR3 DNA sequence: TGTGCCAGCAGCCAGTTCCTAGCGGGGGGGCGAGAGACCCAGTACTTC.

This CDR3 reads CASSLNTDSRSQHF. The CDR3 DNA follows: TGTGCCAGCAGCCTTAATACGGACAGTCGCTCCCAGCATTTT. The gene calls are TRBV7-9 and TRBJ1-5; D might be TRBD1 (6 bases). The CDR3 has 14 amino acids. Trimming took 5 bases from V and 11 from J, leaving 19 bases between them. The germline gives CDR1 SEHNR, CDR2 FQNEAQ (reference sequence).

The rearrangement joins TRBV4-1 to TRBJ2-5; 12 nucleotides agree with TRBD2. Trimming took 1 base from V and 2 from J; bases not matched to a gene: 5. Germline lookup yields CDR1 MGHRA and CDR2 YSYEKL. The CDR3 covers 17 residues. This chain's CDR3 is CASSQGLAGDDQETQYF. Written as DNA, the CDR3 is TGCGCCAGCAGCCAAGGACTAGCGGGAGACGATCAAGAGACCCAGTACTTC.

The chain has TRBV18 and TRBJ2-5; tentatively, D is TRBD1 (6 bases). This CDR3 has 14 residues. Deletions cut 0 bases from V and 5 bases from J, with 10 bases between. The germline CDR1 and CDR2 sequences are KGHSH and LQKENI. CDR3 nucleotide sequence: TGTGCCAGCTCACCACCGAACAGGGTGGAGACCCAGTACTTC. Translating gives CASSPPNRVETQYF. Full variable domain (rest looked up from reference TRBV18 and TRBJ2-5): NAGVMQNPRHLVRRRGQEARLRCSPMKGHSHVYWYRQLPEEGLKFMVYLQKENIIDESGMPKERFSAEFPKEGPSILRIQQVVRGDSAAYFCASSPPNRVETQYFGPGTRLLVL.

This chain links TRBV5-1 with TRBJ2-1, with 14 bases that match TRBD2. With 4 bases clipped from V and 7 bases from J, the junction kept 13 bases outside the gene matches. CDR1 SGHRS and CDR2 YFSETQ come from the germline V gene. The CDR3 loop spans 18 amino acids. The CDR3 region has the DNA TGCGCCAGCAGCCGTTCCGGGACTAGCGGGGGACTAGGGAATGAGCAGTTCTTC. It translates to CASSRSGTSGGLGNEQFF.

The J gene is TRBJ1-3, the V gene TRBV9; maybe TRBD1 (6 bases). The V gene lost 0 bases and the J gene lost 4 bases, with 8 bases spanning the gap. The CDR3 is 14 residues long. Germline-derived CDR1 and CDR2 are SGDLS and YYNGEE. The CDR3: CASSVGGTGNTIYF. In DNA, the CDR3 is TGTGCCAGCAGCGTAGGAGGGACAGGAAACACCATATATTTT.

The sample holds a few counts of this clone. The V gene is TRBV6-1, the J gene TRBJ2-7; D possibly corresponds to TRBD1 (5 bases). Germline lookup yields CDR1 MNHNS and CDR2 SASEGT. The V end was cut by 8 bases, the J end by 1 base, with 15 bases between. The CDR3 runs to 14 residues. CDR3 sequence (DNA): TGTGCCAGCTCCCAGGGTGGAGAGTCCTACGAGCAGTACTTC. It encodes CASSQGGESYEQYF.

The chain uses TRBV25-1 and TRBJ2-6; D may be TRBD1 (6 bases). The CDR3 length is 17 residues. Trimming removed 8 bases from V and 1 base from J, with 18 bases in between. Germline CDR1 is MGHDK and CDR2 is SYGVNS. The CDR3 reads CASSETGKGSGANVLTF. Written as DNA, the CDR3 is TGTGCCAGCTCTGAAACAGGGAAAGGTTCTGGGGCCAACGTCCTGACTTTC.

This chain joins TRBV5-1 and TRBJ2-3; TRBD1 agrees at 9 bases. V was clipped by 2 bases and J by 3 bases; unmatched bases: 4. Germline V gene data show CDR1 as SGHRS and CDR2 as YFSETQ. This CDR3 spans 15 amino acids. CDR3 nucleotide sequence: TGCGCCAGCAGCTTAACCGGGACAGGGACAGATACGCAGTATTTT. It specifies CASSLTGTGTDTQYF.

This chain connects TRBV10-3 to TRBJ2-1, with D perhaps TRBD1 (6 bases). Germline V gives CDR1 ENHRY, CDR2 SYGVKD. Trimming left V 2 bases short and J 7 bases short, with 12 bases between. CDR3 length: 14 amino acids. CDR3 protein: CAISEPGTTNEQFF. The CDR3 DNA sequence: TGTGCCATCAGTGAGCCAGGGACAACAAATGAGCAGTTCTTC.

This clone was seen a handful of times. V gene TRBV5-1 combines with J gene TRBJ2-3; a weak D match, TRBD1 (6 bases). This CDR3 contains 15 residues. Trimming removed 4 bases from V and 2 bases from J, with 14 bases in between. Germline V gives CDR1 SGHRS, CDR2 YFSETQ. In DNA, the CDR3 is TGCGCCAGCAGCGTACAGGGACACAACACAGATACGCAGTATTTT. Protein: CASSVQGHNTDTQYF.

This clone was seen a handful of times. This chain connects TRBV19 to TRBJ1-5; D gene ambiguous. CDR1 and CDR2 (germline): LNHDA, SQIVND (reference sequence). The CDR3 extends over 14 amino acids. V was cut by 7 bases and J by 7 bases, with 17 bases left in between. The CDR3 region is CASTYGSGSQPQHF. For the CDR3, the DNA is TGTGCCAGTACCTATGGGTCGGGATCCCAGCCCCAGCATTTT. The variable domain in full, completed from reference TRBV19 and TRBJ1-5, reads DGGITQSPKYLFRKEGQNVTLSCEQNLNHDAMYWYRQDPGQGLRLIYYSQIVNDFQKGDIAEGYSVSREKKESFPLTVTSAQKNPTAFYLCASTYGSGSQPQHFGDGTRLSIL.